One sample yielded the 27 T cell receptor beta chains listed below, sequenced in a study of blood T cell repertoires in COVID-19. Method: immunoSEQ multiplex PCR; TCRdb's copy keeps in-frame clones and lacks some. The data contain more than 65,000 clones, around 80% of them seen just once; the ten biggest clones take up around 7.2%. Source material: peripheral blood. These receptors all come from a human donor in a cohort sampled during active COVID-19.

This clone was found once. The J gene is TRBJ1-1, the V gene TRBV2, with 7 bases fitting TRBD1. V dropped 7 bases and J dropped 5; count of bases not matched to a gene: 10. CDR1 is SNHLY, CDR2 FYNNEI, per germline. The CDR3 has 14 residues. The CDR3 DNA reads TGTGCCAGCACTAGGGGCAGGGGGGAGACTGAAGCTTTCTTT. This sequence encodes CASTRGRGETEAFF.

This clone is a singleton in its sample. This chain uses TRBV5-1 with TRBJ2-5, with 8 bases identical to TRBD2. This CDR3 spans 17 amino acids. Germline V gene sequence: CDR1 SGHRS, CDR2 YFSETQ. The ends lost 0 bases at V and 7 bases at J; junction bases unmatched: 14. The DNA for the CDR3 is TGCGCCAGCAGCTTGGGAGGGACTAGGGGCTCGTCGGGGACCCAGTACTTC. Protein product: CASSLGGTRGSSGTQYF.

This chain uses TRBV7-2 with TRBJ1-2; no reliable D call. CDR3 length: 13 amino acids. Germline CDR1 reads SGHTA; CDR2 reads FQGNSA. V was shortened by 5 bases and J by 4 bases, with 11 bases between the two germline ends. The CDR3 DNA is TGTGCCAGCAGCCCTCACAATATCTATGGCTACACCTTC. Amino acids: CASSPHNIYGYTF.

The V and J genes are TRBV5-4 and TRBJ2-7, with TRBD2 as a possible D gene (5 bases). Germline CDR1 and CDR2: SGHNT and YYREEE (reference sequence). Trimming pared 4 bases from V and 3 bases from J, leaving 8 bases between. The CDR3 extends over 12 amino acids. CDR3 nucleotides: TGTGCCAGCAGCCGTACTAGCTACGAGCAGTACTTC. Residues: CASSRTSYEQYF. The full variable domain, its missing parts supplied by reference TRBV5-4 and TRBJ2-7, is ETGVTQSPTHLIKTRGQQVTLRCSSQSGHNTVSWYQQALGQGPQFIFQYYREEENGRGNFPPRFSGLQFPNYSSELNVNALELDDSALYLCASSRTSYEQYFGPGTRLTVT.

The V call is TRBV27, the J call TRBJ1-5; D remains ambiguous. Germline loops: CDR1 MNHEY, CDR2 SMNVEV (reference sequence). Trimming stripped 3 bases from V and 6 bases from J, with 9 bases between. There are 13 residues in the CDR3. The DNA for the CDR3 is TGTGCCAGCAGTTTGCGGGTGCGTCAGCCCCAGCATTTT. As protein: CASSLRVRQPQHF.

The chain uses TRBV4-3 and TRBJ1-6; 8 nucleotides agree with TRBD1. Germline CDR1 is LGHNA and CDR2 is YSLEER. The CDR3 totals 14 residues. The V gene end was trimmed by 1 base and the J gene end by 9 bases; junction bases not matched to a gene: 2. As DNA, the CDR3 is TGCGCCAGCAGCCAAGGACAGGGGAGTTCACCCCTCCACTTT. As protein: CASSQGQGSSPLHF.

The V gene is TRBV25-1, the J gene TRBJ2-5, with TRBD1 matching 8 bases. J was trimmed by 5 bases and V by 6 bases; bases with no gene match: 5. Germline assignment: CDR1 MGHDK and CDR2 SYGVNS. This CDR3 is 13 amino acids long. The CDR3 DNA sequence: TGTGCCAGCAGGAGGCGGACAGGGGAGACCCAGTACTTC. Its protein product is CASRRRTGETQYF.

In regard to this clone: This same CDR3 is encoded by further DNA sequences in the sample. This chain joins TRBV6-5 and TRBJ1-6, with 7 bases matching TRBD1. V lost 6 bases to trimming and J lost 13 bases; unmatched junction nucleotides: 9. The V gene's germline CDR1 is MNHEY and CDR2 SVGAGI. This CDR3 spans 13 amino acids. The CDR3 is CASSYRGMGPLHF. As DNA, the CDR3 is TGTGCCAGCAGCTACAGGGGTATGGGCCCCCTCCACTTT.

The chain joins TRBV3-1 (or the pseudogene TRBV3-2) to TRBJ1-6; no reliable D call. The CDR3 has 19 residues. The V gene's germline CDR1 is LGHDT and CDR2 YNNKEL (reference sequence). V shed 0 bases and J shed 0 bases, with 15 bases lying between them. DNA for the CDR3: TGTGCCAGCAGCCAAGATCCCATTCGGGGAAACTCCTATAATTCACCCCTCCACTTT. It encodes CASSQDPIRGNSYNSPLHF.

This rearrangement joins TRBV4-2 to TRBJ1-5; TRBD1 matches at 10 bases. Germline trimming cut 0 bases from V and 7 bases from J; bases unmatched to any gene: 3. Germline assignment: CDR1 LGHNA and CDR2 YNFKEQ. The CDR3 consists of 15 residues. This chain's CDR3 is CASSQETGGRQPQHF. CDR3 bases: TGTGCCAGCAGCCAAGAGACAGGGGGCCGGCAGCCCCAGCATTTT.

The chain is built from TRBV5-1 and TRBJ1-5, with 8 nucleotides matching TRBD1. Germline V CDR1 and CDR2: SGHRS, YFSETQ. The J segment lost 0 bases and the V segment lost 2 bases, leaving 1 base of the junction unmatched. The CDR3 covers 15 residues. CDR3 sequence reads: CASSFTGGSNQPQHF. CDR3 bases: TGCGCCAGCAGCTTCACAGGGGGTAGCAATCAGCCCCAGCATTTT.

The V call is TRBV19, the J call TRBJ1-4; a weak D match, TRBD1 (5 bases). Per the germline V gene, CDR1 is LNHDA and CDR2 is SQIVND (reference sequence). V lost 7 bases, J lost 8 bases, and 11 bases lay in between. The CDR3 runs 12 residues. DNA for the CDR3: TGTGCCAGTAAAGGGGTGGAGGAAAAACTGTTTTTT. Translating gives CASKGVEEKLFF.

The CDR3 sequence is CASSPQRTSGGVEQYF. Here the CDR3 DNA reads TGTGCCAGCAGCCCCCAGCGCACTAGCGGGGGTGTCGAGCAGTACTTC. The V call is TRBV3-1 (or the pseudogene TRBV3-2), the J call TRBJ2-7; TRBD2 aligns across 11 bases. The CDR3 is 16 residues long. CDR1 LGHDT and CDR2 YNNKEL come from the germline V gene (reference sequence). Trimming removed 4 bases from V and 6 bases from J; junction bases left unmatched: 11.

V gene TRBV10-2 combines with J gene TRBJ2-3; 9 nucleotides align to TRBD2. The CDR3 consists of 14 residues. The V gene end was trimmed by 6 bases and the J gene end by 1 base; junction bases not matched to a gene: 2. The germline V gene encodes CDR1 WSHSY and CDR2 SAAADI. DNA of the CDR3: TGCGCCAGCAGATCTAGCGGGGGCACAGATACGCAGTATTTT. Its translation is CASRSSGGTDTQYF.

The rearrangement links TRBV5-1 to TRBJ2-5; 9 nucleotides align to TRBD2. V was clipped by 4 bases and J by 5 bases; unmatched bases: 12. CDR3 size: 16 residues. Germline assignment: CDR1 SGHRS and CDR2 YFSETQ. The CDR3 loop reads CASSPPGSGGLETQYF. CDR3 coding DNA: TGCGCCAGCAGCCCACCGGGGAGCGGGGGGCTGGAGACCCAGTACTTC. The full variable domain, completed using reference TRBV5-1 and TRBJ2-5, is KAGVTQTPRYLIKTRGQQVTLSCSPISGHRSVSWYQQTPGQGLQFLFEYFSETQRNKGNFPGRFSGRQFSNSRSEMNVSTLELGDSALYLCASSPPGSGGLETQYFGPGTRLLVL.

This clone was counted between two and nine times. The V call is TRBV6-6, the J call TRBJ2-1; 13 bases agree with TRBD2. This CDR3 has 20 residues. Unmatched junction bases numbered 21, after V lost 6 bases and J lost 7 bases. The germline V gene encodes CDR1 MNHNY and CDR2 SVGAGI (reference sequence). Here the CDR3 reads CASSGGVLNRLAGGKNEQFF. CDR3 in DNA: TGTGCCAGCAGCGGCGGAGTGTTAAACCGACTAGCGGGGGGTAAGAATGAGCAGTTCTTC.

This chain uses TRBV4-3 with TRBJ2-3; 8 bases agree with TRBD2. CDR1 and CDR2 (germline): LGHNA, YSLEER. This CDR3 is built from 17 residues. The trim removed 0 bases at V and 0 bases at J, leaving 5 bases unmatched. CDR3: CASSQDVTSGSTDTQYF. The CDR3 bases are TGCGCCAGCAGCCAAGATGTCACTAGCGGAAGCACAGATACGCAGTATTTT.

The J gene is TRBJ2-7, the V gene TRBV10-3; 7 positions agree with TRBD1. This CDR3 is built from 15 residues. Germline trimming cut 0 bases from V and 2 bases from J; bases unmatched to any gene: 4. Germline-derived CDR1 and CDR2 are ENHRY and SYGVKD. CDR3 in DNA: TGTGCCATCAGTGAGTCGTCAGGGGGAGCCTACGAGCAGTACTTC. Protein product: CAISESSGGAYEQYF.

The chain employs TRBV19 and TRBJ2-5; 9 positions match TRBD2. V lost 4 bases to trimming and J lost 5 bases; unmatched junction nucleotides: 11. CDR1 and CDR2 (germline): LNHDA, SQIVND (reference sequence). The CDR3 contains 16 residues. The DNA for the CDR3 is TGTGCCAGTAGTACCCCGGGAGGCGGGGGGGTGGAGACCCAGTACTTC. It translates to CASSTPGGGGVETQYF.

In its sample, this clone was seen a few times. The CDR3 bases are TGTGCCAGCAGCTTAGCGGGGGGGTACGAGCAGTACTTC. Its translation: CASSLAGGYEQYF. The chain is built from TRBV7-3 and TRBJ2-7; 9 bases match TRBD2. Per the germline V gene, CDR1 is SGHTA and CDR2 is FQGTGA. The CDR3 sequence is 13 residues long. After removal of 2 bases from V and 4 bases from J, the junction contained 0 bases not matched to a gene.

This clone was seen once. This chain joins TRBV19 and TRBJ2-3; 7 positions agree with TRBD1. Germline-derived CDR1 and CDR2 are LNHDA and SQIVND (reference sequence). The CDR3 covers 15 residues. V shed 7 bases and J 1 base; nucleotides not matched to a gene: 8. The CDR3 is CASTYTGVRTDTQYF. In DNA, the CDR3 is TGTGCCAGTACCTATACAGGGGTCCGCACAGATACGCAGTATTTT.

This clone occurred once. The chain recombines TRBV9 with TRBJ2-5; the D gene is possibly TRBD1 (7 bases). V lost 0 bases and J 2 bases, leaving 14 bases between the germline ends. The CDR3 totals 16 residues. Germline V gives CDR1 SGDLS, CDR2 YYNGEE. The DNA for the CDR3 is TGTGCCAGCAGCGTAGGCGGGACAGCCCTTCAAGAGACCCAGTACTTC. It is translated as CASSVGGTALQETQYF.

The V call is TRBV5-4, the J call TRBJ1-1; D gene uncertain. Trimming shortened V by 4 bases and J by 0 bases, and 10 bases separated the two germline ends. The germline CDR1 and CDR2 sequences are SGHNT and YYREEE (reference sequence). This CDR3 has 14 residues. The CDR3 nucleotides are TGTGCCAGCAGCCCCCGGGTAGTGAACACTGAAGCTTTCTTT. This sequence encodes CASSPRVVNTEAFF.

V is TRBV5-1 and J is TRBJ1-6; D gene ambiguous. CDR1 is SGHRS and CDR2 is YFSETQ in the germline V gene. V was clipped by 0 bases and J by 8 bases, with 9 bases between them. This CDR3 region has 14 residues. CDR3 region: CASSLAGRDSPLHF. CDR3 sequence (DNA): TGCGCCAGCAGCTTGGCCGGGCGGGATTCACCCCTCCACTTT.

The J gene is TRBJ2-7, the V gene TRBV4-1, with 7 bases identical to TRBD1. CDR1 MGHRA and CDR2 YSYEKL come from the germline V gene. CDR3 length equals 16 residues. With 4 bases clipped from V and 2 bases from J, the junction kept 11 bases outside the gene matches. The CDR3 region is CASSPLGTVGAYEQYF. The CDR3 bases are TGCGCCAGCAGCCCTCTAGGGACAGTTGGCGCCTACGAGCAGTACTTC.

The chain links TRBV5-1 to TRBJ2-5, with D possibly matching TRBD2 (5 bases). The CDR3 is 13 residues long. Germline CDR1 and CDR2: SGHRS and YFSETQ. Trimming left V 4 bases short and J 2 bases short, with 9 bases between. In nucleotides, the CDR3 is TGCGCCAGCAGCCGCGGGTCACAAGAGACCCAGTACTTC. Translation: CASSRGSQETQYF.

J is TRBJ2-2 and V is TRBV2; 7 bases agree with TRBD1. CDR1 is SNHLY, CDR2 FYNNEI, per germline. CDR3 length: 16 amino acids. V was pared by 7 bases and J by 0 bases, with 8 bases of the junction left unmatched. The CDR3 is CASKWDSISNTGELFF. The CDR3 DNA sequence: TGTGCCAGCAAATGGGACAGTATATCGAACACCGGGGAGCTGTTTTTT.